A selection of T cell receptor beta chains follows, all from one sample in a study of blood T cell repertoires in COVID-19. Assay used: immunoSEQ multiplex PCR; TCRdb lists only in-frame clones, some missing. The sample lists 200,000 to 250,000 clones, approximately 90% occurring once. The specimen sequenced was PBMCs or T cells enriched from blood (not recorded which). Source of these receptors: a woman aged 25 to 39 who had recovered from COVID-19. Each CDR3 is given with its conserved first and last residue.

V	J	CDR3
TRBV7-9	TRBJ2-7	CASRTGYEQYF
TRBV20-1	TRBJ1-1	CSARQLVAFF
TRBV5-6	TRBJ2-7	CASSLQGREQYF
TRBV2	TRBJ2-1	CASSARTSGRKEEQFF
TRBV28	TRBJ1-5	CASSLSGGAGQPQHF
TRBV29-1	TRBJ1-1	CSVGPGEAEAFF
TRBV30	TRBJ2-7	CAWSDGLAVFYEQYF
TRBV27	TRBJ2-1	CASSLLAGGLYNEQFF
TRBV5-6	TRBJ2-7	CASSRDTLYEQYF
TRBV27	TRBJ2-1	CASSYSSGRASYNEQFF
TRBV3-1/TRBV3-2	TRBJ2-7	CASSQLKGAYEQYF
TRBV3-1/TRBV3-2	TRBJ2-3	CASINSGSTDTQYF
TRBV21-1	TRBJ1-1	CARDGTGDQDTEAFF
TRBV15	TRBJ2-5	CATSRAGGQETQYF
TRBV7-2	TRBJ1-2	CASSLGGRYGYTF
TRBV7-2	TRBJ2-7	CASSLDLGSPGEQYF
TRBV20-1	TRBJ1-4	CSAYRGEGLFF
TRBV7-9	TRBJ1-1	CASSPSPRLTEAFF